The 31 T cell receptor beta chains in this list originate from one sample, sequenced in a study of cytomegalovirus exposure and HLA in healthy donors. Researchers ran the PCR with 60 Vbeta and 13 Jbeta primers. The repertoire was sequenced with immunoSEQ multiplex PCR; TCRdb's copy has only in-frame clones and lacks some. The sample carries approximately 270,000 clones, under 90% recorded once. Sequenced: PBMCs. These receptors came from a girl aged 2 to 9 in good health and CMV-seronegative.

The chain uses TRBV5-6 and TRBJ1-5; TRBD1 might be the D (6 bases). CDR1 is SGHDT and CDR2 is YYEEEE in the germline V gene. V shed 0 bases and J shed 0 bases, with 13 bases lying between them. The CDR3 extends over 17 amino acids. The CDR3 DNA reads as TGTGCCAGCAGCTTGGCGGGGGGCCTGTATAGCAATCAGCCCCAGCATTTT. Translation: CASSLAGGLYSNQPQHF.

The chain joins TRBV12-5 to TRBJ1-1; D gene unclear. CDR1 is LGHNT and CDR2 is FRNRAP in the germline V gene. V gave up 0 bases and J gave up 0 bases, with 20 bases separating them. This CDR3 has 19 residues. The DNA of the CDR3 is TGTGCTAGTGGTTTGGTAATCCGGGTAACTAAAAGTATGAACACTGAAGCTTTCTTT. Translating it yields CASGLVIRVTKSMNTEAFF. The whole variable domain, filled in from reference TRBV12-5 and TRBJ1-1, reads DARVTQTPRHKVTEMGQEVTMRCQPILGHNTVFWYRQTMMQGLELLAYFRNRAPLDDSGMPKDRFSAEMPDATLATLKIQPSEPRDSAVYFCASGLVIRVTKSMNTEAFFGQGTRLTVV.

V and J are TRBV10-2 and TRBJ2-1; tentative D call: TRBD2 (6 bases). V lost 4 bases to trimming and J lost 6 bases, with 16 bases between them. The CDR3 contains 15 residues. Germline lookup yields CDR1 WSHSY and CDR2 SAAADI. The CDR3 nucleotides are TGCGCCAGCAGTGCACTACTCGCGGGGTTCAATGAGCAGTTCTTC. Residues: CASSALLAGFNEQFF.

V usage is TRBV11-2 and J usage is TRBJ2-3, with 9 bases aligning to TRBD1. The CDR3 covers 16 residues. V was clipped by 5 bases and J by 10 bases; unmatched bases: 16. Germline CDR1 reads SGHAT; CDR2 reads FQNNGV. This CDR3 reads CASSRLAGTGSRAQYF. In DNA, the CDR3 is TGTGCCAGCAGCCGACTCGCCGGGACAGGGTCTAGGGCGCAGTATTTT. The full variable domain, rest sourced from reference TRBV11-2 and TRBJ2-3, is EAGVAQSPRYKIIEKRQSVAFWCNPISGHATLYWYQQILGQGPKLLIQFQNNGVVDDSQLPKDRFSAERLKGVDSTLKIQPAKLEDSAVYLCASSRLAGTGSRAQYFGPGTRLTVL.

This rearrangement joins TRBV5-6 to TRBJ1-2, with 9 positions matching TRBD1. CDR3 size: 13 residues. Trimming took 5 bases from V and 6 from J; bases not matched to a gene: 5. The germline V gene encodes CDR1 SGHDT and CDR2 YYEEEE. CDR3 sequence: CASRSGTGNGYTF. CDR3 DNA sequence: TGTGCCAGCAGGTCCGGGACAGGGAATGGCTACACCTTC. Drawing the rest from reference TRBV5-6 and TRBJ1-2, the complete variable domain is DAGVTQSPTHLIKTRGQQVTLRCSPKSGHDTVSWYQQALGQGPQFIFQYYEEEERQRGNFPDRFSGHQFPNYSSELNVNALLLGDSALYLCASRSGTGNGYTFGSGTRLTVV.

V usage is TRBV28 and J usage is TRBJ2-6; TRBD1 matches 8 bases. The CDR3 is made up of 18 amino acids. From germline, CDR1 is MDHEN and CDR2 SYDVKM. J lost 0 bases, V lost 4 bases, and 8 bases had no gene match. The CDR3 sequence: CASSSPGQANSGANVLTF. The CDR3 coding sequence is TGTGCCAGCAGTTCCCCGGGACAGGCCAACTCTGGGGCCAACGTCCTGACTTTC. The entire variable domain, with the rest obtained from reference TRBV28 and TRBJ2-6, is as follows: DVKVTQSSRYLVKRTGEKVFLECVQDMDHENMFWYRQDPGLGLRLIYFSYDVKMKEKGDIPEGYSVSREKKERFSLILESASTNQTSMYLCASSSPGQANSGANVLTFGAGSRLTVL.

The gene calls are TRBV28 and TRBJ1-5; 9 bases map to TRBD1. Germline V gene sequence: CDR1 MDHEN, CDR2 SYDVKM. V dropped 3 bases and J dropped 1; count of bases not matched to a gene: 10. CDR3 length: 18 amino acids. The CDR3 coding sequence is TGTGCCAGCAGTTTCCTAACCGGGACAGGGTGGAGCAATCAGCCCCAGCATTTT. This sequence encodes CASSFLTGTGWSNQPQHF.

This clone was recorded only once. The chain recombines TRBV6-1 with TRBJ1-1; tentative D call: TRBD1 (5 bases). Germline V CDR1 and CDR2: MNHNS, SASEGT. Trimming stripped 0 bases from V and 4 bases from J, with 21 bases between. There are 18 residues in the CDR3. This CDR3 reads CASSEASSGLWGGTEAFF. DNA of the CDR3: TGTGCCAGCAGTGAAGCAAGCAGCGGGCTATGGGGGGGCACTGAAGCTTTCTTT.

The CDR3 reads CASSFYGGELFF. The CDR3, as DNA: TGTGCCAGCAGCTTCTACGGCGGGGAGCTGTTTTTT. V and J are TRBV7-2 and TRBJ2-2; D unclear. CDR3 length: 12 residues. Trimming took 3 bases from V and 7 from J, leaving 6 bases between them. CDR1 SGHTA and CDR2 FQGNSA come from the germline V gene. Variable domain in full (rest from reference TRBV7-2 and TRBJ2-2): GAGVSQSPSNKVTEKGKDVELRCDPISGHTALYWYRQSLGQGLEFLIYFQGNSAPDKSGLPSDRFSAERTGGSVSTLTIQRTQQEDSAVYLCASSFYGGELFFGEGSRLTVL.

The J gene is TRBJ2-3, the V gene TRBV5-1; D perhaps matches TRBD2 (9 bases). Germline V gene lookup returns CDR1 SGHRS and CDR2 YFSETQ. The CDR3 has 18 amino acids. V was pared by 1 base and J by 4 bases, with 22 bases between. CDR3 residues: CASSLLARGLAGSDTQYF. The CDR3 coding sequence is TGCGCCAGCAGCTTGTTGGCCAGGGGGCTAGCGGGATCAGATACGCAGTATTTT.

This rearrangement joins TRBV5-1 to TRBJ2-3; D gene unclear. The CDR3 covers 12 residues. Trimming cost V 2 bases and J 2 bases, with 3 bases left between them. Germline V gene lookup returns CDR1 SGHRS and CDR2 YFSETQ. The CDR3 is CASSFLTDTQYF. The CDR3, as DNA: TGCGCCAGCAGCTTTCTCACAGATACGCAGTATTTT.

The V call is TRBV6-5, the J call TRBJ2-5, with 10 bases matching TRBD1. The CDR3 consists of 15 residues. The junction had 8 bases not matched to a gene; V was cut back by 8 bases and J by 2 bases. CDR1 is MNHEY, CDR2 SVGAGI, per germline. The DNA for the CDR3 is TGTGCCAGCGCGTCGGACAGGGGGAAACAAGAGACCCAGTACTTC. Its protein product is CASASDRGKQETQYF.

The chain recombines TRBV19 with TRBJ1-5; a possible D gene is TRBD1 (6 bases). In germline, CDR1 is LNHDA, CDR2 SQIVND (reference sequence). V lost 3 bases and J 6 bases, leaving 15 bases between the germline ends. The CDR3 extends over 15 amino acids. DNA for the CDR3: TGTGCCAGTAGTATCTACAGGGCCTCACGTCAGCCCCAGCATTTT. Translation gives CASSIYRASRQPQHF.

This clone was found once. CDR3 DNA sequence: TGTGCCAGCAGTCCCATTGAGGGGGCTGTAGGGTATGGCTACACCTTC. It codes for CASSPIEGAVGYGYTF. The chain carries TRBV27 and TRBJ1-2, with 7 bases matching TRBD1. The CDR3 consists of 16 residues. V gave up 5 bases and J gave up 5 bases; unmatched junction bases: 14. In germline, CDR1 is MNHEY, CDR2 SMNVEV (reference sequence).

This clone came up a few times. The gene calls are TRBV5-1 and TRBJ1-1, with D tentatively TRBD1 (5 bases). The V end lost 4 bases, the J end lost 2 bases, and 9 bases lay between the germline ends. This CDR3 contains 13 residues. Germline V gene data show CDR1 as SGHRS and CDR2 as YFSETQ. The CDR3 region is CASSQDSNTEAFF. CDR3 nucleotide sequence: TGCGCCAGCAGCCAAGACAGCAACACTGAAGCTTTCTTT.

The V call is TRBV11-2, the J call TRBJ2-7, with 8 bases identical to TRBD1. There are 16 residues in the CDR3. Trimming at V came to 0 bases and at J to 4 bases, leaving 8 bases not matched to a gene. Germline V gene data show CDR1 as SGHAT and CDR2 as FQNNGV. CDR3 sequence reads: CASSLDNQGAAYEQYF. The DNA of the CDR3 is TGTGCCAGCAGCTTAGATAACCAGGGGGCAGCTTACGAGCAGTACTTC.

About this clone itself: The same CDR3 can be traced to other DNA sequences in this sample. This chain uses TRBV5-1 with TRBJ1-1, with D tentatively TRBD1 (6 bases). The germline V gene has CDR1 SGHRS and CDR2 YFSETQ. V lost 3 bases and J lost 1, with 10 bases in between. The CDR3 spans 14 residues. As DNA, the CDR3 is TGCGCCAGCAGCTCCCCACAGGGGAACACTGAAGCTTTCTTT. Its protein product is CASSSPQGNTEAFF.

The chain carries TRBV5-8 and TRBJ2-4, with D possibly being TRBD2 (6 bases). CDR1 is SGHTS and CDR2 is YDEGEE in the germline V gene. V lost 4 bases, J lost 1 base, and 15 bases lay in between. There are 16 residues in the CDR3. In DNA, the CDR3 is TGTGCCAGCAGCGGCAGACTAGAGTTCGCCAAAAACATTCAGTACTTC. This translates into CASSGRLEFAKNIQYF.

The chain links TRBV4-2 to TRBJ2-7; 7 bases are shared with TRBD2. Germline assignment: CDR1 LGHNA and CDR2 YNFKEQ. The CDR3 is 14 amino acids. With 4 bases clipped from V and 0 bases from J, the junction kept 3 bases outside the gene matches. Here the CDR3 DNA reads TGTGCCAGCAGCCTAGAGCGGGGCTCCTACGAGCAGTACTTC. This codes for CASSLERGSYEQYF.

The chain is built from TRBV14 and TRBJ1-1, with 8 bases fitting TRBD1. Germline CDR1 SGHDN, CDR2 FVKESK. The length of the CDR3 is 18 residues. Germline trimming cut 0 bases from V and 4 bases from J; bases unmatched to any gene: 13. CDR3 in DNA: TGTGCCAGCAGCCAAGATTTGGGGGACAGGCGGCTTTTCACTGAAGCTTTCTTT. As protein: CASSQDLGDRRLFTEAFF.

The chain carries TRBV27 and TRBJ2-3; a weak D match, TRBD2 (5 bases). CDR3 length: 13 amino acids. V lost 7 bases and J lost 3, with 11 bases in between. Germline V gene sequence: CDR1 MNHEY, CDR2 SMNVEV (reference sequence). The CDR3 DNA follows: TGTGCCAGCATGAGCGGCTTTACAGATACGCAGTATTTT. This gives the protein CASMSGFTDTQYF.

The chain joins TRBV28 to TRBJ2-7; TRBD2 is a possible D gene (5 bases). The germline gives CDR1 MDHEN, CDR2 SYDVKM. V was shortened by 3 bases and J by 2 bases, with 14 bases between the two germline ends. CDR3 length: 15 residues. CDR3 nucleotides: TGTGCCAGCAGTTTCCCCGCCGGGGATACCTACGAGCAGTACTTC. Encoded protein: CASSFPAGDTYEQYF.

This CDR3 is CASSSGQDNSPLHF. As DNA, the CDR3 is TGTGCCAGCAGCTCGGGACAGGATAATTCACCCCTCCACTTT. The chain employs TRBV7-9 and TRBJ1-6, with TRBD1 matching 8 bases. Germline V gene sequence: CDR1 SEHNR, CDR2 FQNEAQ (reference sequence). V lost 4 bases and J lost 5; bases outside the gene matches: 1. The CDR3 sequence is 14 residues long.

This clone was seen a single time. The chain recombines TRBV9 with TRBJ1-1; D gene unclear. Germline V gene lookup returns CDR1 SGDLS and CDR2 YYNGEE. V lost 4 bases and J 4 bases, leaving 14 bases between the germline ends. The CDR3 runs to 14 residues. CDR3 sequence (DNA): TGTGCCAGCAGCCCAGAAGCGGGGTCCACTGAAGCTTTCTTT. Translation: CASSPEAGSTEAFF.

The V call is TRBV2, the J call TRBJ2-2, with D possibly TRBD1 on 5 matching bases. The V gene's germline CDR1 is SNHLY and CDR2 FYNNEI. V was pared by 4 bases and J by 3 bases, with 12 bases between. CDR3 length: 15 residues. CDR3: CASSGWTKHTGELFF. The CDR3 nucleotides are TGTGCCAGCAGTGGGTGGACAAAACACACCGGGGAGCTGTTTTTT.

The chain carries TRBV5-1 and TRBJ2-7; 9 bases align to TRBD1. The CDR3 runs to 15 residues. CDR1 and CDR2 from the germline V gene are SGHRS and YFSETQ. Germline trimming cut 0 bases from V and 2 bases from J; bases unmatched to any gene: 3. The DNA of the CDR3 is TGCGCCAGCAGCTTGGCCGGGACAGGGACCTACGAGCAGTACTTC. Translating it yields CASSLAGTGTYEQYF.

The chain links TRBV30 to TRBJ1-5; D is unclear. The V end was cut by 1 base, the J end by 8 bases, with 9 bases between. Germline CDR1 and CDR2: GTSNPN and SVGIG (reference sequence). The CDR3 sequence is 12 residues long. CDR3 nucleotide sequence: TGTGCCTGGAGTGACGACCGGGAGCCCCAGCATTTT. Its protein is CAWSDDREPQHF.

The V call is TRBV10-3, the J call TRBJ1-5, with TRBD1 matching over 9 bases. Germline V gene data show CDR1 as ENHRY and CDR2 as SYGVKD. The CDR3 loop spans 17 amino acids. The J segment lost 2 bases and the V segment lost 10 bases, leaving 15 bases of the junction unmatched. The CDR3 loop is CASSGTGMARGNQPQHF. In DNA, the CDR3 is TGTGCCAGCTCCGGGACAGGGATGGCGAGGGGCAATCAGCCCCAGCATTTT.

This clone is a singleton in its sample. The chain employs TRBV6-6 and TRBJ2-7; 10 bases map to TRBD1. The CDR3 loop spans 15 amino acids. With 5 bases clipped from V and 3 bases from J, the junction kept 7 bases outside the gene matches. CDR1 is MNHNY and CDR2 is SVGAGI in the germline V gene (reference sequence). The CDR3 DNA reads TGTGCCAGCAGTCACCACGACAGGGGGCACTACGAGCAGTACTTC. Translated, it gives CASSHHDRGHYEQYF.

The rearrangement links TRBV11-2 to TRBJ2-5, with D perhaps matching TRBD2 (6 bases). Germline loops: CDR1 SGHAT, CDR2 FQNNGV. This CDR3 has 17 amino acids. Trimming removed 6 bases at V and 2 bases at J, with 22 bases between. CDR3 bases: TGTGCCAGCAGTACCTTACGGGGAGGCATCAGACAAGAGACCCAGTACTTC. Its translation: CASSTLRGGIRQETQYF. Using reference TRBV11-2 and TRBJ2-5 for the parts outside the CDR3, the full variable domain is EAGVAQSPRYKIIEKRQSVAFWCNPISGHATLYWYQQILGQGPKLLIQFQNNGVVDDSQLPKDRFSAERLKGVDSTLKIQPAKLEDSAVYLCASSTLRGGIRQETQYFGPGTRLLVL.

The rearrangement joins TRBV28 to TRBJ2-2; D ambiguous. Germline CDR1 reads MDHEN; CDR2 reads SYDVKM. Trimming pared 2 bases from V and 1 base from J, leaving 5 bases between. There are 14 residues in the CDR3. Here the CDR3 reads CASSLHGNTGELFF. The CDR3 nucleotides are TGTGCCAGCAGTTTACACGGGAACACCGGGGAGCTGTTTTTT.